Listed below are T cell receptor beta chains from one sample, sequenced in a study of glioma-infiltrating T cells after dendritic cell vaccination. Repertoires were generated with immunoSEQ multiplex PCR, while TCRdb's copy carries only in-frame clones and drops some. This sample has about 94,000 clones, with 65% to 85% found just once. The sample in question was blood, obtained after dendritic cell vaccination. These receptors were obtained from a human donor with glioblastoma. CDR3s include the opening cysteine and the closing phenylalanine or tryptophan. The order of the fields is J gene, clone size, D gene, V gene, CDR3 DNA, CDR3 protein. The D gene is left open where the match is weak. Part of the rows lack a size; the others show once, few, many or a class for expanded clones.

J gene: TRBJ2-7; clone size: .; D gene: .; V gene: TRBV18; CDR3 DNA: TGTGCCAGCTCACTACGGACTACCTACGAGCAGTACTTC; CDR3 protein: CASSLRTTYEQYF
J gene: TRBJ1-4; clone size: few; D gene: .; V gene: TRBV7-2; CDR3 DNA: TGTGCCAGCAGCTACTCAGGGTTGGCTAATGAAAAACTGTTTTTT; CDR3 protein: CASSYSGLANEKLFF
J gene: TRBJ2-1; clone size: few; D gene: .; V gene: TRBV2; CDR3 DNA: TGTGCCAGCAGTGAAGCGGGGCGGAAGATTACCGGTGATGAGCAGTTCTTC; CDR3 protein: CASSEAGRKITGDEQFF
J gene: TRBJ2-3; clone size: .; D gene: .; V gene: TRBV7-6; CDR3 DNA: TGTGCCAGCAGCTTATTGGCCGGGGGAGGCCCAGATACGCAGTATTTT; CDR3 protein: CASSLLAGGGPDTQYF
J gene: TRBJ1-1; clone size: once; D gene: .; V gene: TRBV15; CDR3 DNA: TGTGCCACCAGCGGACAGCATAACACTGAAGCTTTCTTT; CDR3 protein: CATSGQHNTEAFF
J gene: TRBJ2-7; clone size: .; D gene: .; V gene: TRBV19; CDR3 DNA: TGTGCCAGTAGTATGGCCCGGGGGAACTACGAGCAGTACTTC; CDR3 protein: CASSMARGNYEQYF
J gene: TRBJ2-3; clone size: .; D gene: TRBD1; V gene: TRBV5-1; CDR3 DNA: TGCGCCAGCAGCTCGGGACAGGGGGCGGGGACGCAGTATTTT; CDR3 protein: CASSSGQGAGTQYF
J gene: TRBJ2-3; clone size: .; D gene: TRBD2; V gene: TRBV28; CDR3 DNA: TGTGCCAGCAGATCTAATGATGCTAGCGGGATCCAGTATTTT; CDR3 protein: CASRSNDASGIQYF
J gene: TRBJ1-6; clone size: .; D gene: .; V gene: TRBV7-8; CDR3 DNA: TGTGCCAGCAGCTTAGTGGCGGGGGGCCATAATTCACCCCTCCACTTT; CDR3 protein: CASSLVAGGHNSPLHF
J gene: TRBJ1-1; clone size: .; D gene: .; V gene: TRBV27; CDR3 DNA: TGTGCCAGCAGGAGGAGGGGATACACTGAAGCTTTCTTT; CDR3 protein: CASRRRGYTEAFF
J gene: TRBJ1-2; clone size: .; D gene: TRBD1; V gene: TRBV29-1; CDR3 DNA: TGCAGCGTCCGGGACAGTCAGTATGGCTACACCTTC; CDR3 protein: CSVRDSQYGYTF
J gene: TRBJ1-2; clone size: .; D gene: TRBD1; V gene: TRBV27; CDR3 DNA: TGTGCCAGCAGTTTAGCCGGGACAGGTTTACGCTATGGCTACACCTTC; CDR3 protein: CASSLAGTGLRYGYTF
J gene: TRBJ1-1; clone size: .; D gene: .; V gene: TRBV19; CDR3 DNA: TGTGCCAGTAGTATAGAGGAGTGGCGGGCGGAAGCTTTCTTT; CDR3 protein: CASSIEEWRAEAFF
J gene: TRBJ1-2; clone size: few; D gene: .; V gene: TRBV27; CDR3 DNA: TGTGCCAGCGCCCGGGATAGAGCTTATGGCTACACCTTC; CDR3 protein: CASARDRAYGYTF
J gene: TRBJ1-1; clone size: .; D gene: .; V gene: TRBV27; CDR3 DNA: TGTGCCAGCAGTTTCTACGACAGGAACACTGAAGCTTTCTTT; CDR3 protein: CASSFYDRNTEAFF
J gene: TRBJ1-3; clone size: .; D gene: .; V gene: TRBV30; CDR3 DNA: TGTGCCTGGAGCAATGGAAACACCATATATTTT; CDR3 protein: CAWSNGNTIYF
J gene: TRBJ2-1; clone size: .; D gene: .; V gene: TRBV11-1; CDR3 DNA: TGTGCCAGCAGCCATCCCCGTGGCAAGCAGTTCTTC; CDR3 protein: CASSHPRGKQFF
J gene: TRBJ1-2; clone size: .; D gene: TRBD1; V gene: TRBV19; CDR3 DNA: TGTGCCAGTAAGGACAGGTTATACTATGGCTACACCTTC; CDR3 protein: CASKDRLYYGYTF
J gene: TRBJ2-7; clone size: .; D gene: .; V gene: TRBV11-2; CDR3 DNA: TGTGCCAGCAGCCGAGGCAACTCCTACGAGCAGTACTTC; CDR3 protein: CASSRGNSYEQYF
J gene: TRBJ1-2; clone size: .; D gene: .; V gene: TRBV19; CDR3 DNA: TGTGCCACCTCACAGGCAGCTAACTATGGCTACACCTTC; CDR3 protein: CATSQAANYGYTF
J gene: TRBJ1-4; clone size: .; D gene: .; V gene: TRBV14; CDR3 DNA: TGTGCCAGCAGTAAAGGAGAGGGCGCTTGGGAAAAACTGTTTTTT; CDR3 protein: CASSKGEGAWEKLFF
J gene: TRBJ2-3; clone size: .; D gene: TRBD2; V gene: TRBV7-3; CDR3 DNA: TGTGCCAGCAGCTTAAAGCGGGGAGCTAGCACAGATACGCAGTATTTT; CDR3 protein: CASSLKRGASTDTQYF
J gene: TRBJ2-1; clone size: .; D gene: .; V gene: TRBV19; CDR3 DNA: TGTGCCAGTAGTAGGGCTCTATTTGTGGGTGAGCAGTTCTTC; CDR3 protein: CASSRALFVGEQFF
J gene: TRBJ1-5; clone size: .; D gene: TRBD1; V gene: TRBV19; CDR3 DNA: TGTGCCAGTACCGTGGGGACAGGGGGGAGCAATCAGCCCCAGCATTTT; CDR3 protein: CASTVGTGGSNQPQHF
J gene: TRBJ2-6; clone size: few; D gene: .; V gene: TRBV10-2; CDR3 DNA: TGCGCCAGCAGAGACAGCTCTGGGGCCAACGTCCTGACTTTC; CDR3 protein: CASRDSSGANVLTF